This T cell receptor (beta chain) was profiled in a study of blood T cell repertoires in COVID-19. Across the study: T cells, B-cell-depleted T cells, or PBMCs provided the cDNA or gDNA that served as material.

Here immunoSEQ multiplex PCR was the method, and the copy in TCRdb shows in-frame clones only, minus some. Of 200,000 to 300,000 clones listed, 85% were seen once; the top ten hold 5.5% to 7.5%. Per germline, CDR1 KGHSH and CDR2 LQKENI. Trimming left V 2 bases short and J 6 bases short, with 8 bases between. The CDR3 contains 13 residues. This TCR was recovered from an older woman with active or convalescent COVID-19. The chain uses TRBV18 and TRBJ2-1; D is ambiguous. Material for sequencing was peripheral blood. The CDR3 nucleotides read TGTGCCAGCTCACCAGTCTTCTCCAATGAGCAGTTCTTC. This gives the protein CASSPVFSNEQFF.